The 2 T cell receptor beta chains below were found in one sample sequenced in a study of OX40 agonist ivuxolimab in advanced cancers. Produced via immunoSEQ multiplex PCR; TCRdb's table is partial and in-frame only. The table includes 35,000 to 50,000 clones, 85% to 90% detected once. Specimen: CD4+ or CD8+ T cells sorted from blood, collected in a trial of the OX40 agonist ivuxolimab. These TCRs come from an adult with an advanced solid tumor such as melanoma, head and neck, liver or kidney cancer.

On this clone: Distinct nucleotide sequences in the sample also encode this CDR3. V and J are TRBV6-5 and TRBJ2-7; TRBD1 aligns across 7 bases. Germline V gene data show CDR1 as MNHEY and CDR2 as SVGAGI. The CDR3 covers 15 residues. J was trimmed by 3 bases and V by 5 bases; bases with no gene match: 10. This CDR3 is CASSQGDSPDYEQYF. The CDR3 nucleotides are TGTGCCAGCAGTCAAGGGGACAGTCCAGACTACGAGCAGTACTTC.

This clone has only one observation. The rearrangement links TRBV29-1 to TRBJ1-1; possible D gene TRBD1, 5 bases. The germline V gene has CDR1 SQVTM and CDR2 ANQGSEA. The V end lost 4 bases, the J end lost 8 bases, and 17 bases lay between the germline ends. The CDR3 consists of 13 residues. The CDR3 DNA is TGCAGCGTTGTTTCTCTATTAAGGGGAGAAGCTTTCTTT. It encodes CSVVSLLRGEAFF.